This is a list of T cell receptor beta chains from one sample in a study of blood T cell repertoires in COVID-19. Profiling relied on immunoSEQ multiplex PCR, and the TCRdb table lists in-frame clones only, not all of them. The sample holds 150,000 to 170,000 clones, around 80% seen once. Sequenced: PBMCs or T cells enriched from blood (not recorded which). The receptors originated from a man between 45 and 60 years old who had recovered from COVID-19. Both conserved end residues are part of each CDR3. D genes are given only for firm matches. Clone size is given for some rows only: seen once, a few or many times, or a class if the clone is expanded.

DNA	CDR3	V	size	D	J
TGCGCCAGCAGCCAAGATCATCGCGGGGGGTCCTACAATGAGCAGTTCTTC	CASSQDHRGGSYNEQFF	TRBV4-3	.	TRBD2	TRBJ2-1
TGCGCCAGCAGCACGGACAGGGGGCGCGGCTACACCTTC	CASSTDRGRGYTF	TRBV5-1	.	TRBD1	TRBJ1-2
TGTGCCAGCTCACCGACTGGGACAGGGAGGGTGGAGACCCAGTACTTC	CASSPTGTGRVETQYF	TRBV18	.	TRBD1	TRBJ2-5
TGCGCCAGCAGCCAAGATCCAGGTTTCCTCGGCTATGGCTACACCTTC	CASSQDPGFLGYGYTF	TRBV4-1	.	.	TRBJ1-2
TGTGCCAGCAGCGCCAGTTCCAACACTGAAGCTTTCTTT	CASSASSNTEAFF	TRBV9	.	.	TRBJ1-1
TGCGCCAGCAGCCCCTACAGGGGGGAGACAACTAATGAAAAACTGTTTTTT	CASSPYRGETTNEKLFF	TRBV5-1	.	TRBD1	TRBJ1-4
TGCGCCAGCAGCAAGGGACAGGGCTTGAACACTGAAGCTTTCTTT	CASSKGQGLNTEAFF	TRBV5-1	.	TRBD1	TRBJ1-1
TGTGCCAGCAGCATGACAGGGGAAACTGAAGCTTTCTTT	CASSMTGETEAFF	TRBV7-9	.	TRBD1	TRBJ1-1
TGTGCCAGCAGCCCCCGCGTGACAGTGACCTACGAGCAGTACTTC	CASSPRVTVTYEQYF	TRBV4-2	.	.	TRBJ2-7
TGTGCCAGCAGCCTCGAGAAATTAGCGGGGGTGAGCACCGGGGAGCTGTTTTTT	CASSLEKLAGVSTGELFF	TRBV4-2	.	TRBD2	TRBJ2-2
TGTGCCAGTAGTAATAATCAGGGCAACAATCAGCCCCAGCATTTT	CASSNNQGNNQPQHF	TRBV19	few	.	TRBJ1-5
TGCGCCAGCAGCTTTGGGCTAGCGGGGCAAGAGACCCAGTACTTC	CASSFGLAGQETQYF	TRBV5-1	.	TRBD2	TRBJ2-5
TGTGCCAGCAGCCCACAGGGGCCCCGTACTCTCTCTGGAAACACCATATATTTT	CASSPQGPRTLSGNTIYF	TRBV7-8	.	TRBD1	TRBJ1-3
TGTGCCAGCAGTCGGGATAAAAGAGGCACCGGGGAGCTGTTTTTT	CASSRDKRGTGELFF	TRBV27	.	.	TRBJ2-2
TGTGCCAGCAGCAGGAGACAGAGTGACACCGGGGAGCTGTTTTTT	CASSRRQSDTGELFF	TRBV5-6	.	.	TRBJ2-2
TGTGCCAGCAGCTTAGACAGGGGGCGTCCCGGGGAGCTGTTTTTT	CASSLDRGRPGELFF	TRBV7-3	.	TRBD1	TRBJ2-2
TGTGCCAGCAGTGAGAGCCAACGGGGCACAGATACGCAGTATTTT	CASSESQRGTDTQYF	TRBV2	.	.	TRBJ2-3
TGTGCCAGTAGTATCCGAGACATTCAGTACTTC	CASSIRDIQYF	TRBV19	.	.	TRBJ2-4
TGTGCCAGCAGCTCCCCGACAGGAATTAATGAAAAACTGTTTTTT	CASSSPTGINEKLFF	TRBV7-8	.	.	TRBJ1-4
TGTGCCAGCGGACAAACAGGGATCAACACTGAAGCTTTCTTT	CASGQTGINTEAFF	TRBV6-4	few	.	TRBJ1-1
TGTGCCAGCAGCAAACCGGGACAGGGGAACGAGCAGTACTTC	CASSKPGQGNEQYF	TRBV7-9	.	TRBD1	TRBJ2-7
TGCAGTGCTAGTTTGGGGCAGGGGGCGGCTTCGGGTTATGGCTACACCTTC	CSASLGQGAASGYGYTF	TRBV20-1	.	TRBD1	TRBJ1-2
TGTGCCAGTAGTACCGGGACAGGGGACGGAAACACCATATATTTT	CASSTGTGDGNTIYF	TRBV19	few	TRBD1	TRBJ1-3
TGTGCCAGCAGTGACACTAGCGGGGGGGCAGATACGCAGTATTTT	CASSDTSGGADTQYF	TRBV6-4	few	TRBD2	TRBJ2-3
TGTGCCAGCAGCCAATCCGGGACTAGCGGGGGGGCACATACGCAGTATTTT	CASSQSGTSGGAHTQYF	TRBV7-9	.	TRBD2	TRBJ2-3
TGTGCCAGCAGCTTAGGGAGTGCCGGGACAAAAGGGGAGACCCAGTACTTC	CASSLGSAGTKGETQYF	TRBV7-9	.	.	TRBJ2-5
TGTGCCAGCATTCTTGGGGCCGCCGGTGGGCAGTACTTC	CASILGAAGGQYF	TRBV2	.	.	TRBJ2-7
TGTGCCAGCAGTCCCCGCGGACAGGGTGTCGGCGGGGAGCTGTTTTTT	CASSPRGQGVGGELFF	TRBV27	few	TRBD1	TRBJ2-2
TGTGCCAGCAGCCCAATAAGCGGGGGGGCGGCAGATACGCAGTATTTT	CASSPISGGAADTQYF	TRBV7-2	.	TRBD2	TRBJ2-3
TGTGCCAGCAGTACGACAGGGGACGGAGAGACCCAGTACTTC	CASSTTGDGETQYF	TRBV2	.	TRBD1	TRBJ2-5
TGTGCCAGCAGCCCACAGAGAGCAACTAATGAAAAACTGTTTTTT	CASSPQRATNEKLFF	TRBV7-2	.	.	TRBJ1-4
TGTGCCAGTAGTGTGGACAGGGACACTGAAGCTTTCTTT	CASSVDRDTEAFF	TRBV19	.	TRBD1	TRBJ1-1
TGTGCCAGCAGCGTATCTACAGGGGGCTTCTACGAGCAGTACTTC	CASSVSTGGFYEQYF	TRBV11-2	.	TRBD1	TRBJ2-7
TGCAGCGTTGAAGAGTCACTCGGTGGGGAGCTGTTTTTT	CSVEESLGGELFF	TRBV29-1	.	.	TRBJ2-2
TGTGCCAGCGGGGGGGCCCACAATGAGCAGTTCTTC	CASGGAHNEQFF	TRBV7-9	once	.	TRBJ2-1
TGCGCCAGCAGCCAAGATCGCAGGGTAGGAAACACCATATATTTT	CASSQDRRVGNTIYF	TRBV4-1	.	.	TRBJ1-3
TGTGCCACCAGCAGAGATCCCGTCGGCAATCAGCCCCAGCATTTT	CATSRDPVGNQPQHF	TRBV15	.	.	TRBJ1-5
TGTGCCAGCAGACGGACAGGGAGTTACGAGCAGTACTTC	CASRRTGSYEQYF	TRBV27	.	TRBD1	TRBJ2-7
TGTGCCAGCAGCCCTCCCCGGACTAGCGGGGGGGGCCTTTGCTACGAGCAGTACTTC	CASSPPRTSGGGLCYEQYF	TRBV7-6	.	TRBD2	TRBJ2-7
TGTGCCTGGAGTCCGACACAGTCTGAGCAGTTCTTC	CAWSPTQSEQFF	TRBV30	.	.	TRBJ2-1
TGTGCCAGCAGCTATCGATCAGGGCGGAAGATTGAAGCTTTCTTT	CASSYRSGRKIEAFF	TRBV7-9	.	.	TRBJ1-1
TGCGCCAGCAGCTCCTCTACGATCCGTGACACCGGGGAGCTGTTTTTT	CASSSSTIRDTGELFF	TRBV5-1	.	.	TRBJ2-2
TGTGCCAGTAGTGGACTCACAGGGGCTTATTCACCCCTCCACTTT	CASSGLTGAYSPLHF	TRBV19	.	TRBD1	TRBJ1-6
TGTGCCAGCAGTTACGCGGGACAGATCTATGGCTACACCTTC	CASSYAGQIYGYTF	TRBV6-5	.	TRBD1	TRBJ1-2
TGTGCCAGCAGATTACAGGGTTTTGGTGGCTACACCTTC	CASRLQGFGGYTF	TRBV12-3/TRBV12-4	.	.	TRBJ1-2
TGCGCCAGCAGCTTTGGGGTCGGGATAAAGTACAATGAGCAGTTCTTC	CASSFGVGIKYNEQFF	TRBV5-1	.	.	TRBJ2-1
TGTGCCAGCTCTCCATCGACTCGCGGGGCAACTAGCACAGATACGCAGTATTTT	CASSPSTRGATSTDTQYF	TRBV18	few	.	TRBJ2-3
TGTGCCAGCTCACCACCGGCGAGGGGGACCGGGGAGCTGTTTTTT	CASSPPARGTGELFF	TRBV18	.	.	TRBJ2-2
TGTGCCAGCAGACGGCGACAGGGAATGAATGAAGCTTTCTTT	CASRRRQGMNEAFF	TRBV3-1/TRBV3-2	few	TRBD1	TRBJ1-1
TGTGCCAGCCGAAATGACAGAAACCAAGAGACCCAGTACTTC	CASRNDRNQETQYF	TRBV18	.	.	TRBJ2-5
TGTGCCAGCAGCTTGAGGAGGGACGCCAACTATGGCTACACCTTC	CASSLRRDANYGYTF	TRBV5-4	.	.	TRBJ1-2
TGTGCCAGCAGCTTACTTAGCGGGGGGCGGGAAAAAGATTCTTCACCCCTCCACTTT	CASSLLSGGREKDSSPLHF	TRBV5-4	.	.	TRBJ1-6
TGTGCCAGCAGTTTCGGACATAATCAGCCCCAGCATTTT	CASSFGHNQPQHF	TRBV7-8	.	.	TRBJ1-5
TGTGCCAGCAGCCAAGATCAAGTTGGGACAGGCCATGGCTACACCTTC	CASSQDQVGTGHGYTF	TRBV4-2	few	TRBD1	TRBJ1-2
TGCGCCAGCAGTGAGGGGACTCGTACTGAAGCTTTCTTT	CASSEGTRTEAFF	TRBV10-2	.	.	TRBJ1-1
TGTGCCAGCAGCTTCCGCCGGACAGGGAACCACAATGAGCAGTTCTTC	CASSFRRTGNHNEQFF	TRBV11-2	.	TRBD1	TRBJ2-1
TGTGCCAGCAGCTTACAAGCAGGGGGCCTTCGTTCACCCCTCCACTTT	CASSLQAGGLRSPLHF	TRBV7-2	.	TRBD1	TRBJ1-6